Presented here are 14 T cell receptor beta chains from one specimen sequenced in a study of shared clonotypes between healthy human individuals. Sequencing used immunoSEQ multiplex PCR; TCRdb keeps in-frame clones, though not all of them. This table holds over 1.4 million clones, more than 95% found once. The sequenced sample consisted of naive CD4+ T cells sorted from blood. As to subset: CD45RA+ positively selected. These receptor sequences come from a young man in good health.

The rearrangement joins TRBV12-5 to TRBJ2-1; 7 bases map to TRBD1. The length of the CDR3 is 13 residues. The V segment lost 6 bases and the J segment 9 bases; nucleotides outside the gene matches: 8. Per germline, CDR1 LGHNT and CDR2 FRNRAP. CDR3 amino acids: CASGPGTEGEQFF. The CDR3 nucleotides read TGTGCTAGTGGCCCAGGGACAGAAGGTGAGCAGTTCTTC.

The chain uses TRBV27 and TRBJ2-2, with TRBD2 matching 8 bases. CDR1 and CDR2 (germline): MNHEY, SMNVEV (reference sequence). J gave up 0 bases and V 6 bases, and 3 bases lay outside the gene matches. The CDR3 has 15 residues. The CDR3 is CASRPGGSNTGELFF. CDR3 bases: TGTGCCAGCAGGCCGGGGGGGTCGAACACCGGGGAGCTGTTTTTT.

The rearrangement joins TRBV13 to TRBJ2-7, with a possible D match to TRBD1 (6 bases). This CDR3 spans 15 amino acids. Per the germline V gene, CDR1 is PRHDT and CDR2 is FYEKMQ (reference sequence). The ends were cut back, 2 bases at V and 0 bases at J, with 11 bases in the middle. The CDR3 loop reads CASSLYRDGSYEQYF. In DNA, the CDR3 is TGTGCCAGCAGCTTATACAGGGACGGCTCCTACGAGCAGTACTTC.

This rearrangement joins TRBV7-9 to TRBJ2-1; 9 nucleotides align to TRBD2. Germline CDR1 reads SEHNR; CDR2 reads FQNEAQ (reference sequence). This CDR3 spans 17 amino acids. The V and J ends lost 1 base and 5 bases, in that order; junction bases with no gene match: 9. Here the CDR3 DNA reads TGTGCCAGCAGCTTAGGGGCCCTAGCGGGGAGCCACAATGAGCAGTTCTTC. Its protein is CASSLGALAGSHNEQFF.

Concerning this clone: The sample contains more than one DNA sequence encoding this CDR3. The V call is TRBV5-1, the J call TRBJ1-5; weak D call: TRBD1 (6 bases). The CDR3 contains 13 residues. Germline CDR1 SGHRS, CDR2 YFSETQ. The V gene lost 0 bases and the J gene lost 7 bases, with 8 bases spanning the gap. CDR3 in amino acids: CASSLAGEQPQHF. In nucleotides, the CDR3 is TGCGCCAGCAGCTTGGCAGGGGAACAGCCCCAGCATTTT. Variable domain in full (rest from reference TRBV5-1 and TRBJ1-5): KAGVTQTPRYLIKTRGQQVTLSCSPISGHRSVSWYQQTPGQGLQFLFEYFSETQRNKGNFPGRFSGRQFSNSRSEMNVSTLELGDSALYLCASSLAGEQPQHFGDGTRLSIL.

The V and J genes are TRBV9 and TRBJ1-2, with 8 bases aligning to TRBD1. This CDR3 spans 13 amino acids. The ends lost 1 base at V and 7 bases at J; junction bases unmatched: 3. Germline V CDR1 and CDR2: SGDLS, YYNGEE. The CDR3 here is CASSVTTGAGYTF. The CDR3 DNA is TGTGCCAGCAGCGTAACGACAGGGGCTGGCTACACCTTC. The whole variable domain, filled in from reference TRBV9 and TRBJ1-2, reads DSGVTQTPKHLITATGQRVTLRCSPRSGDLSVYWYQQSLDQGLQFLIQYYNGEERAKGNILERFSAQQFPDLHSELNLSSLELGDSALYFCASSVTTGAGYTFGSGTRLTVV.

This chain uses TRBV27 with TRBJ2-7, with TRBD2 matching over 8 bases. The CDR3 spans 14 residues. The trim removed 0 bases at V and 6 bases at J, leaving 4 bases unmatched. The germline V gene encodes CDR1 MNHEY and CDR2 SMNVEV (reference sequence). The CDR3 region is CASSLSPGTSEQYF. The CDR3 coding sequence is TGTGCCAGCAGTTTATCGCCCGGGACTAGCGAGCAGTACTTC.

The DNA of the CDR3 is TGTGCCAGCAGCTTGAGACAGCTCTCCTACGAGCAGTACTTC. Translation: CASSLRQLSYEQYF. The chain uses TRBV11-2 and TRBJ2-7; D might be TRBD1 (5 bases). The germline V gene encodes CDR1 SGHAT and CDR2 FQNNGV. The CDR3 is made up of 14 amino acids. The ends were cut back, 3 bases at V and 0 bases at J, with 9 bases in the middle. Looking up the rest from reference TRBV11-2 and TRBJ2-7 gives the full variable domain: EAGVAQSPRYKIIEKRQSVAFWCNPISGHATLYWYQQILGQGPKLLIQFQNNGVVDDSQLPKDRFSAERLKGVDSTLKIQPAKLEDSAVYLCASSLRQLSYEQYFGPGTRLTVT.

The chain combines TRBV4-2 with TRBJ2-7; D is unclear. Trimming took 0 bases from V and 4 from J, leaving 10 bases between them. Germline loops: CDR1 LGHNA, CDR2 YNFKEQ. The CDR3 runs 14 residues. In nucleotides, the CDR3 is TGTGCCAGCAGCCAAGATCTTGCTAAATACGAGCAGTACTTC. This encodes CASSQDLAKYEQYF.

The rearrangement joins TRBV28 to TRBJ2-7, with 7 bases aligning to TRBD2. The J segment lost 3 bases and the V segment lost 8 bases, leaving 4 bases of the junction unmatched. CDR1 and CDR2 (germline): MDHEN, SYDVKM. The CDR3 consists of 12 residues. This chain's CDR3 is CASGRALYEQYF. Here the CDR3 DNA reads TGTGCCAGCGGGAGGGCTCTCTACGAGCAGTACTTC.

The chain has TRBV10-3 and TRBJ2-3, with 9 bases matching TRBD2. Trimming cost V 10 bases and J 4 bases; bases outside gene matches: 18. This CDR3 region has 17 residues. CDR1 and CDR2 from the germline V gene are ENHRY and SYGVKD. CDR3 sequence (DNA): TGTGCCAACAGCCGGTCCTCTGCGGGAGGGCGGGCAGATACGCAGTATTTT. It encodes CANSRSSAGGRADTQYF.

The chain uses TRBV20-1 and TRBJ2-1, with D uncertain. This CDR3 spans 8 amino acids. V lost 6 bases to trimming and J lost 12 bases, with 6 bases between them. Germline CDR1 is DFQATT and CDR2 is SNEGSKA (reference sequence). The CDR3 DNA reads TGCAGTGCCTCTGGGCAGTTCTTC. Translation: CSASGQFF.

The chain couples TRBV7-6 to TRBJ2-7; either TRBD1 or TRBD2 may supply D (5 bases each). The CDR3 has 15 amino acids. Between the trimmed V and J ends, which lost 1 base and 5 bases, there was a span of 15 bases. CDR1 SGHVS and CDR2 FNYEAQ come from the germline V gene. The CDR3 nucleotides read TGTGCCAGCAGCTTAGGATCAGGGACGAGGAACGAGCAGTACTTC. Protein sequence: CASSLGSGTRNEQYF.

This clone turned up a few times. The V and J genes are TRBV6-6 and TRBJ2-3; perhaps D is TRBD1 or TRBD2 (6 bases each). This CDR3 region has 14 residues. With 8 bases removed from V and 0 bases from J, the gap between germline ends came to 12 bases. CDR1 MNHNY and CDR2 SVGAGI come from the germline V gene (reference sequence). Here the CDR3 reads CASEGGRSTDTQYF. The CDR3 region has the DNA TGTGCCAGCGAGGGGGGACGGAGCACAGATACGCAGTATTTT.